This T cell receptor (beta chain) stems from a study of shared clonotypes between healthy human individuals. Naive CD8 cells lacked CD45RO, underwent positive selection for CCR7 and left out terminally differentiated effector memory CD45RA+ cells. Deep-level running was used for the assay. Each cell subset's genomic DNA was divided evenly among several immunoSEQ plates. Replicate PCRs for sorted subsets used 200 ng DNA; this equaled 30,000 to 35,000 T cell genomes. Sequencing used immunoSEQ multiplex PCR; TCRdb keeps in-frame clones, though not all of them. The sample carries some 1,900,000 clones, approximately 94% recorded once. CDR1 and CDR2 (germline): SNHLY, FYNNEI. V trimming: 8 bases; J trimming: 3 bases; junction bases outside the gene matches: 8. CDR3 length: 14 amino acids. Regarding this clone: Its specificity is not known.

Regarding the study as a whole: Some clonotypes were shared by all four sorted-subset donors, while others were not shared. The non-shared ones had lower generation probabilities than the shared ones.

Material for sequencing was naive CD8+ T cells sorted from blood. This chain links TRBV2 with TRBJ2-7; 9 positions agree with TRBD1. The source is a man aged 18-30 years in good health. This CDR3 is CASDLTTGGYEQYF. The CDR3 DNA reads as TGTGCCAGCGACCTAACGACAGGGGGCTACGAGCAGTACTTC.